The 9 T cell receptor beta chains below all came from one sample that was sequenced in a study of shared clonotypes between healthy human individuals. Generated by immunoSEQ multiplex PCR, the TCRdb table keeps only in-frame clones and is missing some. The table records about 1.5 million clones, roughly 96% of them present only once. Sequenced: naive CD4+ T cells sorted from blood. Regarding subset: CD45RA+ positively selected. These receptors came from a man aged 30 to 45 in good health.

The gene calls are TRBV7-9 and TRBJ2-7, with unresolved D. This CDR3 has 13 residues. Germline assignment: CDR1 SEHNR and CDR2 FQNEAQ (reference sequence). The ends were cut back, 3 bases at V and 0 bases at J, with 6 bases in the middle. DNA for the CDR3: TGTGCCAGCAGCTTTCCGAGCTCCTACGAGCAGTACTTC. Protein sequence: CASSFPSSYEQYF.

CDR3 bases: TGTGCCAGCAGCTTCGCAGGGACCTTCAATCAGCCCCAGCATTTT. This codes for CASSFAGTFNQPQHF. The rearrangement uses TRBV7-8 and TRBJ1-5; tentatively, D is TRBD1 (5 bases). Germline V CDR1 and CDR2: SGHVS, FQNEAQ. V was cut by 3 bases and J by 3 bases, with 12 bases left in between. The CDR3 runs 15 residues.

The rearrangement uses TRBV5-4 and TRBJ2-1; 10 positions agree with TRBD1. V shed 4 bases and J 5 bases; nucleotides not matched to a gene: 6. Germline values: CDR1 SGHNT, CDR2 YYREEE (reference sequence). The CDR3 totals 15 residues. For the CDR3, the DNA is TGTGCCAGCAGCGCGACAGGGGGCGCAAACAATGAGCAGTTCTTC. Its protein is CASSATGGANNEQFF.

The V gene is TRBV29-1, the J gene TRBJ2-7; D call uncertain. CDR1 is SQVTM, CDR2 ANQGSEA, per germline. V gave up 3 bases and J gave up 6 bases, with 9 bases separating them. The CDR3 spans 11 residues. The CDR3 loop is CSVEWAGEQYF. The CDR3 DNA is TGCAGCGTTGAGTGGGCAGGCGAGCAGTACTTC.

The rearrangement joins TRBV7-2 to TRBJ2-7; D is uncertain. The germline gives CDR1 SGHTA, CDR2 FQGNSA. This CDR3 spans 14 amino acids. V gave up 1 base and J gave up 2 bases, with 9 bases separating them. CDR3 DNA sequence: TGTGCCAGCAGCTTAGGCCAGTTAACCTACGAGCAGTACTTC. It is translated as CASSLGQLTYEQYF.

Comment on this clone: A clone one base away is much larger, so this may be a read error. The gene calls are TRBV25-1 and TRBJ1-1; 9 bases align to TRBD1. This CDR3 comprises 14 residues. Germline CDR1 MGHDK, CDR2 SYGVNS. V dropped 6 bases and J dropped 4; count of bases not matched to a gene: 6. The CDR3 DNA sequence: TGTGCCAGCAGGGGAACAGGGGGCGGCACTGAAGCTTTCTTT. Translating it yields CASRGTGGGTEAFF.

Turning to this clone: At the DNA level, this CDR3 is encoded by other sequences in the same sample as well. The chain carries TRBV10-3 and TRBJ2-1; D may be TRBD2 (6 bases). V lost 4 bases and J lost 8, with 9 bases in between. Per germline, CDR1 ENHRY and CDR2 SYGVKD. The CDR3 length is 12 residues. CDR3 residues: CAISASSDEQFF. As DNA, the CDR3 is TGTGCCATCAGTGCCTCTAGCGATGAGCAGTTCTTC.

V usage is TRBV10-1 and J usage is TRBJ2-2; no reliable D call. The CDR3 extends over 14 amino acids. Trimming cost V 3 bases and J 8 bases, with 13 bases left between them. CDR1 and CDR2 from the germline V gene are WNHNN and SYGVQD (reference sequence). As DNA, the CDR3 is TGCGCCAGCAGTGATGACTTGTTCAGTGGGGAGCTGTTTTTT. The encoded protein is CASSDDLFSGELFF.

This sequence joins TRBV2 and TRBJ2-6; D is unclear. The CDR3 is 16 residues long. Trimming removed 3 bases from V and 0 bases from J, with 9 bases in between. CDR1 and CDR2 from the germline V gene are SNHLY and FYNNEI. The chain's CDR3 is CASSDRRTSGANVLTF. CDR3 DNA: TGTGCCAGCAGTGATCGGCGGACCTCTGGGGCCAACGTCCTGACTTTC.